The source of this T cell receptor beta chain is a study of blood T cell repertoires in COVID-19. Overall study: Donors in the United States, Italy and Spain gave samples during acute or convalescent COVID-19. T cells, B-cell-depleted T cells, or PBMCs provided the cDNA or gDNA that served as material.

Original methodology: For nucleated cells, counts were estimated from reference gene primer amplification. Sequencing was performed with immunoSEQ multiplex PCR; in TCRdb, only in-frame clones are kept and a portion is missing. D and trimming come from the DNA, and the V and J calls and clone size come from that table. This table holds 240,000 or so clones, 88% found once. The V and J ends lost 4 bases and 3 bases, in that order; junction bases with no gene match: 4. The germline gives CDR1 SGHRS, CDR2 YFSETQ. The CDR3 runs 13 residues. The chain couples TRBV5-1 to TRBJ2-7; TRBD1 agrees at 7 bases. The sequenced material came from peripheral blood. The clonotype originates from a woman in her 40s who had recovered from COVID-19. This chain's CDR3 is CASSPGTVYEQYF. DNA for the CDR3: TGCGCCAGCAGCCCCGGGACAGTCTACGAGCAGTACTTC.